Each of the 21 T cell receptor beta chains below was sequenced from the same sample in a study of T cell responses to AZD1222 COVID-19 vaccine. Repertoires were generated with immunoSEQ multiplex PCR, while TCRdb's copy carries only in-frame clones and drops some. This sample has tens of thousands of clones, with roughly 86% found just once. The source material was peripheral blood, sampled on day 0 of MenACWY control vaccination. The receptors stem from an adult in good health.

The chain uses TRBV27 and TRBJ1-6; D unresolved. CDR1 is MNHEY and CDR2 is SMNVEV in the germline V gene (reference sequence). Trimming removed 3 bases at V and 10 bases at J, with 7 bases between. This CDR3 has 12 residues. CDR3 in amino acids: CASSFLESPLHF. Here the CDR3 DNA reads TGTGCCAGCAGTTTCCTCGAATCACCCCTCCACTTT.

The chain recombines TRBV7-9 with TRBJ2-1; 7 positions match TRBD2. The CDR3 contains 15 residues. Germline V gene data show CDR1 as SEHNR and CDR2 as FQNEAQ (reference sequence). V lost 1 base and J lost 5; bases outside the gene matches: 5. The CDR3 DNA sequence: TGTGCCAGCAGCTTAGTATCGGCGGGGGACAATGAGCAGTTCTTC. It specifies CASSLVSAGDNEQFF.

The chain links TRBV15 to TRBJ1-5; D perhaps matches TRBD1 (5 bases). V lost 0 bases to trimming and J lost 0 bases, with 12 bases between them. The germline CDR1 and CDR2 sequences are LNHNV and YYDKDF (reference sequence). CDR3 length: 17 amino acids. Here the CDR3 DNA reads TGTGCCACCAGCAGAGAAGCCGCAGGGTATAGCAATCAGCCCCAGCATTTT. Translating gives CATSREAAGYSNQPQHF.

The chain has TRBV19 and TRBJ2-1, with TRBD2 as a possible D gene (7 bases). Trimming removed 3 bases from V and 5 bases from J, with 14 bases in between. The CDR3 contains 15 residues. Germline CDR1 LNHDA, CDR2 SQIVND (reference sequence). The CDR3 DNA is TGTGCCAGTAGTATCGGAGGGGGGGCGAACAATGAGCAGTTCTTC. Its protein is CASSIGGGANNEQFF.

The chain is built from TRBV7-9 and TRBJ2-3; TRBD2 matches 8 bases. CDR1 is SEHNR, CDR2 FQNEAQ, per germline (reference sequence). There are 16 residues in the CDR3. V shed 4 bases and J 0 bases; nucleotides not matched to a gene: 6. The DNA of the CDR3 is TGTGCCAGCAGCTCTCTCCGGGGGGGTAGCACAGATACGCAGTATTTT. This translates into CASSSLRGGSTDTQYF.

The chain joins TRBV6-5 to TRBJ1-3; TRBD1 is a possible D gene (6 bases). The ends were cut back, 10 bases at V and 0 bases at J, with 16 bases in the middle. The germline CDR1 and CDR2 sequences are MNHEY and SVGAGI. The CDR3 is 15 residues long. CDR3 coding DNA: TGTGCCACGGGGGGGGGCCGACTCTCTGGAAACACCATATATTTT. This encodes CATGGGRLSGNTIYF.

The chain uses TRBV7-6 and TRBJ1-5, with TRBD1 as a possible D gene (5 bases). V lost 2 bases and J 2 bases, leaving 19 bases between the germline ends. CDR1 and CDR2 from the germline V gene are SGHVS and FNYEAQ. The CDR3 consists of 18 residues. CDR3 loop: CASSLNRFAGGGNQPQHF. Here the CDR3 DNA reads TGTGCCAGCAGCTTAAATCGATTCGCAGGAGGGGGCAATCAGCCCCAGCATTTT.

The chain has TRBV7-2 and TRBJ1-6; 8 bases align to TRBD1. CDR1 and CDR2 (germline): SGHTA, FQGNSA. This CDR3 region has 16 residues. Trimming cost V 5 bases and J 7 bases; bases outside gene matches: 10. DNA for the CDR3: TGTGCCAGCAGCGGACAGGGAAGAGCTATCAATTCACCCCTCCACTTT. Translated: CASSGQGRAINSPLHF.

This clone has only one observation. The chain recombines TRBV7-3 with TRBJ2-1; no definite D call. Germline loops: CDR1 SGHTA, CDR2 FQGTGA. The CDR3 is 14 residues long. V shed 3 bases and J shed 8 bases, with 14 bases lying between them. CDR3 in amino acids: CASSFSHSSHEQFF. The CDR3 DNA sequence: TGTGCCAGCAGCTTCTCTCATTCGTCCCATGAGCAGTTCTTC.

The CDR3 here is CASSVGTSDTGELFF. The CDR3 DNA follows: TGTGCCAGCAGCGTGGGGACTAGCGACACCGGGGAGCTGTTTTTT. The chain carries TRBV5-4 and TRBJ2-2; 10 nucleotides align to TRBD2. This CDR3 region has 15 residues. Germline CDR1 SGHNT, CDR2 YYREEE (reference sequence). V shed 4 bases, J shed 3 bases, and the junction held 3 bases outside the gene matches.

This CDR3 reads CASSLEGANYGYTF. In nucleotides, the CDR3 is TGCGCCAGCAGCTTGGAGGGGGCTAACTATGGCTACACCTTC. The chain employs TRBV5-1 and TRBJ1-2, with D possibly being TRBD1 (6 bases). Trimming took off 0 bases at V and 0 bases at J, with 6 bases between the two ends. CDR1 is SGHRS and CDR2 is YFSETQ in the germline V gene. This CDR3 has 14 residues.

The chain is built from TRBV6-9 and TRBJ1-5; D may be TRBD1 (6 bases). Trimming stripped 5 bases from V and 7 bases from J, with 15 bases between. Germline CDR1 MNHGY, CDR2 SVAAGI. The CDR3 spans 14 residues. CDR3 sequence (DNA): TGTGCCAGCAGTGACAGTAACAGGGACCAGCCCCAGCATTTT. Amino acids: CASSDSNRDQPQHF.

This chain connects TRBV7-9 to TRBJ2-5; 9 bases line up with TRBD1. J was trimmed by 5 bases and V by 5 bases; bases with no gene match: 3. The CDR3 sequence is 13 residues long. Germline CDR1 and CDR2: SEHNR and FQNEAQ (reference sequence). In nucleotides, the CDR3 is TGTGCCAGCAGCACAGGGACAGGGGAGACCCAGTACTTC. It is translated as CASSTGTGETQYF.

The V gene is TRBV30, the J gene TRBJ1-1; tentatively, D is TRBD1 (5 bases). The CDR3 extends over 15 amino acids. The V end lost 2 bases, the J end lost 5 bases, and 18 bases lay between the germline ends. CDR1 and CDR2 (germline): GTSNPN, SVGIG (reference sequence). Written as DNA, the CDR3 is TGTGCCTGGAGTTCCGATGTGGGGCGCAGGACTGAAGCTTTCTTT. Translation gives CAWSSDVGRRTEAFF. Full variable domain (remainder filled in from reference TRBV30 and TRBJ1-1): SQTIHQWPATLVQPVGSPLSLECTVEGTSNPNLYWYRQAAGRGLQLLFYSVGIGQISSEVPQNLSASRPQDRQFILSSKKLLLSDSGFYLCAWSSDVGRRTEAFFGQGTRLTVV.

The J gene is TRBJ1-4, the V gene TRBV30, with no clear D. Germline V CDR1 and CDR2: GTSNPN, SVGIG (reference sequence). Trimming removed 0 bases at V and 11 bases at J, with 13 bases between. The CDR3 has 13 residues. Here the CDR3 reads CAWSVQTDRKLFF. Written as DNA, the CDR3 is TGTGCCTGGAGTGTACAGACGGATCGGAAACTGTTTTTT.

This rearrangement joins TRBV9 to TRBJ1-5, with TRBD1 matching 7 bases. The J segment lost 4 bases and the V segment lost 4 bases, leaving 8 bases of the junction unmatched. This CDR3 has 15 amino acids. CDR1 and CDR2 (germline): SGDLS, YYNGEE. The CDR3 DNA follows: TGTGCCAGCAGCCAGACAGGGAGCGGTAATCAGCCCCAGCATTTT. Translating gives CASSQTGSGNQPQHF.

V is TRBV18 and J is TRBJ1-6, with D maybe TRBD1 (6 bases). Between the trimmed V and J ends, which lost 3 bases and 9 bases, there was a span of 9 bases. Germline lookup yields CDR1 KGHSH and CDR2 LQKENI. This CDR3 has 13 amino acids. CDR3 sequence: CASSPTQGSPLHF. In DNA, the CDR3 is TGTGCCAGCTCACCCACACAGGGTTCACCCCTCCACTTT.

The chain uses TRBV3-1 (or the pseudogene TRBV3-2) and TRBJ1-1; no reliable D call. Trimming pared 0 bases from V and 2 bases from J, leaving 7 bases between. Germline assignment: CDR1 LGHDT and CDR2 YNNKEL (reference sequence). The CDR3 length is 14 residues. The CDR3 reads CASSQEPANTEAFF. For the CDR3, the DNA is TGTGCCAGCAGCCAAGAACCAGCAAACACTGAAGCTTTCTTT.

This clone was seen only a few times. The chain carries TRBV5-5 and TRBJ2-7; TRBD1 is a possible D gene (5 bases). CDR3 size: 15 residues. V gave up 0 bases and J gave up 1 base, with 11 bases separating them. The germline CDR1 and CDR2 sequences are SGHKS and YYEKEE (reference sequence). CDR3 amino acids: CASSLGQTPSYEQYF. In nucleotides, the CDR3 is TGTGCCAGCAGCTTGGGACAGACGCCTTCCTACGAGCAGTACTTC.

This clone was counted between two and nine times. V and J are TRBV29-1 and TRBJ2-7; 11 positions match TRBD2. This CDR3 has 14 amino acids. V lost 6 bases, J lost 3 bases, and 7 bases stayed unmatched. Germline-derived CDR1 and CDR2 are SQVTM and ANQGSEA. The CDR3 DNA follows: TGCAGCGTCGAGACTAGCGGGGTGGGCTACGAGCAGTACTTC. It is translated as CSVETSGVGYEQYF.

CDR3 region: CASSGRTGRNQPQHF. Written as DNA, the CDR3 is TGTGCCAGCAGCGGCAGGACAGGGCGCAATCAGCCCCAGCATTTT. This sequence joins TRBV5-8 and TRBJ1-5, with 8 bases fitting TRBD1. Germline V gives CDR1 SGHTS, CDR2 YDEGEE. This CDR3 region has 15 residues. The V gene end was trimmed by 4 bases and the J gene end by 2 bases; junction bases not matched to a gene: 5.